Listed here are 23 T cell receptor beta chains from one sample, sequenced in a study of T-cell reconstitution after alpha-beta-depleted transplantation in children. This sample's TCRbeta library carried unique molecular identifier barcodes. TCRdb re-derived calls from the PCR reads in MiXCR, one entry per CDR3 protein. Here the sample spans almost 400,000 distinct CDR3 sequences, roughly 20% being singletons. The sample here was PBMCs from the stem cell graft donor, taken from the stem cell graft. These receptors all come from a human donor who donated a stem cell graft to a child with acute myeloid leukemia.

This clonotype occurred many times. This chain joins TRBV12-5 and TRBJ2-1; 10 nucleotides align to TRBD2. CDR1 LGHNT and CDR2 FRNRAP come from the germline V gene. This CDR3 region has 17 residues. V lost 5 bases and J lost 7; bases outside the gene matches: 14. The CDR3 region is CASGPRVVGLAKNEQFF. CDR3 in DNA: TGTGCTAGTGGTCCCCGTGTAGTGGGACTAGCGAAGAATGAGCAGTTCTTC.

The CDR3, as DNA: TGTGCCACCAGCAAAGAAGATTGGATAGATACCCAGTACTTC. Translating gives CATSKEDWIDTQYF. The V and J genes are TRBV15 and TRBJ2-5; D call uncertain. The CDR3 consists of 14 residues. Germline V gene sequence: CDR1 LNHNV, CDR2 YYDKDF (reference sequence). The V end lost 4 bases, the J end lost 8 bases, and 17 bases lay between the germline ends.

The J gene is TRBJ1-1, the V gene TRBV28; weak D call: TRBD1 (6 bases). V was pared by 3 bases and J by 0 bases, with 11 bases between. This CDR3 comprises 15 residues. CDR1 and CDR2 (germline): MDHEN, SYDVKM. The CDR3 coding sequence is TGTGCCAGCAGTTTGGGGACACGGATGAACACTGAAGCTTTCTTT. This sequence encodes CASSLGTRMNTEAFF.

This clonotype showed up just a few times. V and J are TRBV15 and TRBJ2-1; 7 nucleotides align to TRBD2. V shed 0 bases, J shed 1 base, and the junction held 18 bases outside the gene matches. This CDR3 region has 21 residues. Germline CDR1 is LNHNV and CDR2 is YYDKDF (reference sequence). CDR3 protein: CATSRDRNRGPSGHSYNEQFF. CDR3 nucleotide sequence: TGTGCCACCAGCAGAGATCGGAACCGGGGACCTAGCGGCCATTCCTACAATGAGCAGTTCTTC.

The sample holds many counts of this clonotype. J is TRBJ2-3 and V is TRBV20-1; 7 bases agree with TRBD2. With 6 bases clipped from V and 1 base from J, the junction kept 10 bases outside the gene matches. Germline V gives CDR1 DFQATT, CDR2 SNEGSKA (reference sequence). The CDR3 has 15 amino acids. CDR3 sequence reads: CSAGATSERTDTQYF. CDR3 sequence (DNA): TGCAGTGCCGGCGCTACTAGCGAGCGCACAGATACGCAGTATTTT.

The rearrangement joins TRBV7-8 to TRBJ2-1, with TRBD2 identical over 8 bases. With 8 bases clipped from V and 5 bases from J, the junction kept 8 bases outside the gene matches. The CDR3 covers 14 residues. CDR1 and CDR2 from the germline V gene are SGHVS and FQNEAQ. The CDR3 here is CASAPGTSNNEQFF. The CDR3 DNA reads as TGTGCCAGCGCCCCCGGGACTAGTAACAATGAGCAGTTCTTC.

Ten or more counts support this clonotype. The chain carries TRBV9 and TRBJ2-3, with D hard to call. The V end lost 0 bases, the J end lost 0 bases, and 8 bases lay between the germline ends. This CDR3 contains 15 residues. Looked up from germline, CDR1 is SGDLS and CDR2 is YYNGEE. The CDR3 bases are TGTGCCAGCAGCGTAGGAGTGGTAAGCACAGATACGCAGTATTTT. This gives the protein CASSVGVVSTDTQYF.

The chain uses TRBV5-1 and TRBJ2-5; weak D call: TRBD2 (6 bases). Germline CDR1 and CDR2: SGHRS and YFSETQ. V dropped 4 bases and J dropped 2 bases, with 15 bases sitting between them. CDR3 length: 15 residues. The CDR3 sequence is CASSLGLEEQETQYF. The CDR3 coding sequence is TGCGCCAGCAGCCTGGGACTCGAGGAACAAGAGACCCAGTACTTC.

This clonotype was recorded at least ten times. The chain employs TRBV6-1 and TRBJ1-1; D possibly corresponds to TRBD1 (6 bases). Trimming cost V 8 bases and J 0 bases, with 13 bases left between them. This CDR3 has 14 residues. From germline, CDR1 is MNHNS and CDR2 SASEGT. The CDR3 protein is CASQGGKMNTEAFF. The CDR3 DNA reads TGTGCCAGCCAAGGGGGAAAGATGAACACTGAAGCTTTCTTT.

This clonotype was seen ten or more times. The chain's CDR3 is CSVVLQWSSYNEQFF. CDR3 nucleotides: TGCAGCGTTGTCTTACAGTGGAGTTCCTACAATGAGCAGTTCTTC. The chain combines TRBV29-1 with TRBJ2-1; D unclear. Germline CDR1 is SQVTM and CDR2 is ANQGSEA. This CDR3 comprises 15 residues. Between the trimmed V and J ends, which lost 4 bases and 1 base, there was a span of 14 bases.

This clonotype was seen repeatedly, ten times or more. This chain uses TRBV27 with TRBJ2-5; D unresolved. CDR1 and CDR2 (germline): MNHEY, SMNVEV (reference sequence). Trimming pared 3 bases from V and 4 bases from J, leaving 12 bases between. The CDR3 is made up of 14 amino acids. The CDR3 DNA reads TGTGCCAGCAGTTTGACGTCTACTGGAGAGACCCAGTACTTC. This gives the protein CASSLTSTGETQYF.

Note on this clonotype: The junction departs from the called germline gene at one end, perhaps through a read error. This chain uses TRBV7-7 with TRBJ2-3, with TRBD2 as a possible D gene (6 bases). CDR1 is SSHAT and CDR2 is FNYEAQ in the germline V gene (reference sequence). The length of the CDR3 is 15 residues. The CDR3 is CASSSEGTSTDTQYF. The CDR3 DNA follows: TGTGCTAGCAGCTCCGAGGGGACTAGCACAGATACGCAGTATTTT. The entire variable domain, with the rest obtained from reference TRBV7-7 and TRBJ2-3, is as follows: GAGVSQSPRYKVTKRGQDVTLRCDPISSHATLYWYQQALGQGPEFLTYFNYEAQPDKSGLPSDRFSAERPEGSISTLTIQRTEQRDSAMYRCASSSEGTSTDTQYFGPGTRLTVL.

The CDR3 bases are TGCAGTGCTAGAGGAAACATGGGAAGCAATCAGCCCCAGCATTTT. It yields the protein CSARGNMGSNQPQHF. The rearrangement joins TRBV20-1 to TRBJ1-5, with D unresolved. Germline CDR1 reads DFQATT; CDR2 reads SNEGSKA (reference sequence). There are 15 residues in the CDR3. Trimming left V 1 base short and J 1 base short, with 11 bases between.

V and J are TRBV20-1 and TRBJ2-7; 8 nucleotides align to TRBD2. This CDR3 is 13 amino acids long. The trim removed 6 bases at V and 3 bases at J, leaving 7 bases unmatched. Germline loops: CDR1 DFQATT, CDR2 SNEGSKA (reference sequence). This chain's CDR3 is CSANSGGLYEQYF. The CDR3 nucleotides read TGCAGTGCGAACTCGGGGGGGCTCTACGAGCAGTACTTC.

V gene TRBV9 combines with J gene TRBJ1-4, with unresolved D. CDR3 size: 13 residues. The V end was cut by 2 bases, the J end by 10 bases, with 12 bases between. Germline assignment: CDR1 SGDLS and CDR2 YYNGEE. CDR3 DNA: TGTGCCAGCAGCGTCGTCGCAGGCGGAAAACTGTTTTTT. It translates to CASSVVAGGKLFF.

The chain employs TRBV15 and TRBJ2-3; D unresolved. Trimming removed 7 bases from V and 0 bases from J, with 11 bases in between. Looked up from germline, CDR1 is LNHNV and CDR2 is YYDKDF (reference sequence). The CDR3 has 14 residues. Here the CDR3 reads CATIRNPSTDTQYF. The CDR3 coding sequence is TGTGCCACCATAAGGAATCCTAGCACAGATACGCAGTATTTT.

This clonotype was seen ten or more times. The rearrangement joins TRBV7-8 to TRBJ2-5, with a weak D call TRBD1 (6 bases). Germline-derived CDR1 and CDR2 are SGHVS and FQNEAQ. The CDR3 sequence is 15 residues long. V lost 1 base and J lost 2, with 11 bases in between. CDR3 nucleotide sequence: TGTGCCAGCAGCTTAGGTCCCGGGACACAAGAGACCCAGTACTTC. The encoded protein is CASSLGPGTQETQYF.

The genes are TRBV7-9 and TRBJ2-3; the D gene is possibly TRBD2 (6 bases). Germline V lookup: CDR1 SEHNR, CDR2 FQNEAQ (reference sequence). Trimming left V 5 bases short and J 6 bases short, with 15 bases between. The CDR3 is 14 residues long. DNA of the CDR3: TGTGCCAGCAGCCCCCGAGGCGGAGGGGATACGCAGTATTTT. Amino acid sequence: CASSPRGGGDTQYF.

This clonotype has a count of ten or more. The chain links TRBV12-3 or TRBV12-4 to TRBJ2-7; TRBD2 is a possible D gene (6 bases). CDR3 length: 14 amino acids. Trimming stripped 7 bases from V and 0 bases from J, with 13 bases between. The CDR3 DNA reads as TGTGCCAGCAAAAGGGTAGCGGACTCCTACGAGCAGTACTTC. This sequence encodes CASKRVADSYEQYF.

This chain links TRBV28 with TRBJ1-5, with D tentatively TRBD1 (6 bases). Germline V gives CDR1 MDHEN, CDR2 SYDVKM. The CDR3 runs to 14 residues. Trimming left V 1 base short and J 6 bases short, with 10 bases between. CDR3 in amino acids: CASSLSGASQPQHF. The CDR3 DNA reads as TGTGCCAGCAGTTTATCAGGGGCTAGTCAGCCCCAGCATTTT.

The J gene is TRBJ2-3, the V gene TRBV20-1, with a possible D match to TRBD1 (6 bases). V shed 0 bases and J shed 4 bases, with 17 bases lying between them. The CDR3 is made up of 16 amino acids. Germline CDR1 is DFQATT and CDR2 is SNEGSKA (reference sequence). In DNA form, the CDR3 reads TGCAGTGCTAGAGATGGCTCACAGGGTGGATCAGATACGCAGTATTTT. The encoded protein is CSARDGSQGGSDTQYF.

This clonotype was seen many times. The chain recombines TRBV29-1 with TRBJ2-1; 8 bases are a match to TRBD1. V trimming: 2 bases; J trimming: 5 bases; junction bases outside the gene matches: 2. Per the germline V gene, CDR1 is SQVTM and CDR2 is ANQGSEA. The CDR3 length is 13 residues. The CDR3 DNA sequence: TGCAGCGTTGAAAGGGACAGGCACAATGAGCAGTTCTTC. The encoded protein is CSVERDRHNEQFF.

This clonotype showed up many times. One end of the junction fails to match germline, which may point to a read error. CDR3: CASSLGDSSYEQYF. The CDR3 DNA reads TGTGCCAGCAGCTTAGGGGACAGTTCCTACGAGCAGTACTTC. The J gene is TRBJ2-7, the V gene TRBV5-1; 7 nucleotides line up with TRBD1. The V gene's germline CDR1 is SGHRS and CDR2 YFSETQ. This CDR3 comprises 14 residues.